These 24 T cell receptor beta chains came from one sample sequenced in a study of blood T cell repertoires in COVID-19. The repertoire was sequenced with immunoSEQ multiplex PCR; TCRdb's copy has only in-frame clones and lacks some. The sample lists 250,000 to 350,000 clones; around 89% were seen once. The sample taken for sequencing was peripheral blood. These TCRs come from a man younger than 45 with acute or convalescent COVID-19.

The rearrangement joins TRBV10-3 to TRBJ2-1; a possible D gene is TRBD2 (5 bases). Trimming pared 6 bases from V and 4 bases from J, leaving 34 bases between. The CDR3 is 21 residues long. The V gene's germline CDR1 is ENHRY and CDR2 SYGVKD. In DNA, the CDR3 is TGTGCCATCAGCTTGAGTGATTTTCGGACCATCGGGGTGACCCCTTACAATGAGCAGTTCTTC. Encoded protein: CAISLSDFRTIGVTPYNEQFF.

This clone has only one observation. The chain recombines TRBV19 with TRBJ1-2; 7 bases agree with TRBD1. The V segment lost 2 bases and the J segment 5 bases; nucleotides outside the gene matches: 5. The germline CDR1 and CDR2 sequences are LNHDA and SQIVND (reference sequence). The CDR3 consists of 14 residues. CDR3 in amino acids: CASSIIQGVYGYTF. CDR3 nucleotide sequence: TGTGCCAGTAGTATAATTCAGGGGGTTTATGGCTACACCTTC.

The sample holds one count of this clone. This chain connects TRBV28 to TRBJ2-3; 14 bases match TRBD2. The germline V gene has CDR1 MDHEN and CDR2 SYDVKM. V shed 3 bases and J 2 bases; nucleotides not matched to a gene: 22. The CDR3 extends over 23 amino acids. In nucleotides, the CDR3 is TGTGCCAGCAGTTTCTCCCTGCCGCCGACACTAGGGACTAGCGGGGGACTCACAGATACGCAGTATTTT. This gives the protein CASSFSLPPTLGTSGGLTDTQYF.

This clone was recorded once. This chain uses TRBV3-1 (or the pseudogene TRBV3-2) with TRBJ2-3; 8 positions agree with TRBD2. Losses at the gene ends were 0 bases for V and 0 bases for J; bases not matched to a gene: 8. The CDR3 is 18 residues long. CDR1 is LGHDT and CDR2 is YNNKEL in the germline V gene (reference sequence). In nucleotides, the CDR3 is TGTGCCAGCAGCCAAGATCGAGGGGCGGGAGGAAGCACAGATACGCAGTATTTT. This gives the protein CASSQDRGAGGSTDTQYF.

This clone has only a few counts. The CDR3 sequence is CASRVQGWDSYEQYF. The CDR3 coding sequence is TGTGCCAGCAGAGTACAGGGCTGGGATTCCTACGAGCAGTACTTC. V is TRBV2 and J is TRBJ2-7, with D perhaps TRBD1 (6 bases). CDR1 and CDR2 from the germline V gene are SNHLY and FYNNEI. CDR3 length: 15 residues. Trimming pared 6 bases from V and 1 base from J, leaving 16 bases between.

A few counts support this clone. The chain has TRBV29-1 and TRBJ2-7; perhaps TRBD2 as D (6 bases). Trimming took off 7 bases at V and 3 bases at J, with 16 bases between the two ends. Per germline, CDR1 SQVTM and CDR2 ANQGSEA. CDR3 length: 13 residues. The DNA for the CDR3 is TGCAGCGCTCCTAGCGACGCTGACTACGAGCAGTACTTC. Residues: CSAPSDADYEQYF.

This chain connects TRBV2 to TRBJ2-3; 14 positions agree with TRBD2. This CDR3 has 19 amino acids. The germline V gene has CDR1 SNHLY and CDR2 FYNNEI. J was trimmed by 0 bases and V by 3 bases; bases with no gene match: 8. CDR3 coding DNA: TGTGCCAGCAGTGAGGGACTAGCGGGAGACCTTTTTAGCACAGATACGCAGTATTTT. This gives the protein CASSEGLAGDLFSTDTQYF.

This sequence joins TRBV5-5 and TRBJ2-3, with 10 bases aligning to TRBD1. Germline lookup yields CDR1 SGHKS and CDR2 YYEKEE (reference sequence). The V segment lost 7 bases and the J segment 1 base; nucleotides outside the gene matches: 6. The CDR3 totals 15 residues. Here the CDR3 reads CASFRDRGGTDTQYF. CDR3 sequence (DNA): TGTGCCAGCTTCCGGGACAGGGGAGGCACAGATACGCAGTATTTT.

This clone was seen just once. The chain has TRBV4-1 and TRBJ1-1; D call uncertain. The CDR3 totals 17 residues. Germline V gene data show CDR1 as MGHRA and CDR2 as YSYEKL. With 0 bases removed from V and 4 bases from J, the gap between germline ends came to 18 bases. The CDR3 spells CASSQDAEVGWSTEAFF. The CDR3 bases are TGCGCCAGCAGCCAAGATGCGGAGGTGGGGTGGAGCACTGAAGCTTTCTTT.

The rearrangement uses TRBV7-9 and TRBJ2-5, with D possibly matching TRBD2 (6 bases). Germline-derived CDR1 and CDR2 are SEHNR and FQNEAQ (reference sequence). The CDR3 has 14 residues. V was shortened by 4 bases and J by 4 bases, with 13 bases between the two germline ends. In DNA, the CDR3 is TGTGCCAGCAGCTCTACCGGGAGATCAGAGACCCAGTACTTC. Amino acids: CASSSTGRSETQYF.

The chain couples TRBV24-1 to TRBJ1-4, with D possibly TRBD1 on 6 matching bases. CDR3 length: 18 residues. Looked up from germline, CDR1 is KGHDR and CDR2 is SFDVKD. V lost 0 bases and J lost 0, with 13 bases in between. The CDR3 nucleotides read TGTGCCACCAGTGATTTGGTCAGGGGCTCCGCAACTAATGAAAAACTGTTTTTT. Its protein is CATSDLVRGSATNEKLFF.

This clone occurred once. V is TRBV3-1 (or the pseudogene TRBV3-2) and J is TRBJ1-1; D unresolved. The V and J ends lost 0 bases and 0 bases respectively, with 8 bases between them. CDR3 length: 15 residues. Germline values: CDR1 LGHDT, CDR2 YNNKEL (reference sequence). This CDR3 reads CASSQDLTVNTEAFF. The CDR3 DNA reads TGTGCCAGCAGCCAAGATCTAACCGTGAACACTGAAGCTTTCTTT.

The chain combines TRBV30 with TRBJ2-6; D may be TRBD2 (5 bases). Looked up from germline, CDR1 is GTSNPN and CDR2 is SVGIG (reference sequence). V lost 2 bases to trimming and J lost 1 base, with 9 bases between them. CDR3 length: 15 residues. Written as DNA, the CDR3 is TGTGCCTGGAGTTACGGGGAATCTGGGGCCAACGTCCTGACTTTC. Amino acid sequence: CAWSYGESGANVLTF.

The V gene is TRBV11-2, the J gene TRBJ2-2; 10 nucleotides match TRBD2. This CDR3 comprises 15 residues. From germline, CDR1 is SGHAT and CDR2 FQNNGV. V trimming: 5 bases; J trimming: 2 bases; junction bases outside the gene matches: 2. Written as DNA, the CDR3 is TGTGCCAGCAGCCTAGCGGGAGTAAACACCGGGGAGCTGTTTTTT. Its protein is CASSLAGVNTGELFF.

This rearrangement joins TRBV28 to TRBJ2-7, with 13 positions matching TRBD2. J was trimmed by 2 bases and V by 5 bases; bases with no gene match: 6. Germline V CDR1 and CDR2: MDHEN, SYDVKM. This CDR3 has 16 residues. The CDR3 region is CASSKPGLAGTYEQYF. For the CDR3, the DNA is TGTGCCAGCAGTAAACCGGGACTAGCGGGAACCTACGAGCAGTACTTC.

This rearrangement joins TRBV6-1 to TRBJ1-5; 7 nucleotides line up with TRBD1. This CDR3 contains 16 residues. The V gene end was trimmed by 4 bases and the J gene end by 6 bases; junction bases not matched to a gene: 12. Germline assignment: CDR1 MNHNS and CDR2 SASEGT. CDR3 nucleotide sequence: TGTGCCAGCAGTGGGTTGGGACAGCCCGTCACTCAGCCCCAGCATTTT. It codes for CASSGLGQPVTQPQHF.

This clone was observed once. The J gene is TRBJ2-3, the V gene TRBV2; 8 nucleotides align to TRBD1. The CDR3 is made up of 15 amino acids. Unmatched junction bases numbered 3, after V lost 4 bases and J lost 0 bases. Germline values: CDR1 SNHLY, CDR2 FYNNEI. The CDR3 DNA reads TGTGCCAGCAGTGGAAACAGGGGGAGCACAGATACGCAGTATTTT. Its protein is CASSGNRGSTDTQYF. Filled out from reference TRBV2 and TRBJ2-3, the complete variable domain reads EPEVTQTPSHQVTQMGQEVILRCVPISNHLYFYWYRQILGQKVEFLVSFYNNEISEKSEIFDDQFSVERPDGSNFTLKIRSTKLEDSAMYFCASSGNRGSTDTQYFGPGTRLTVL.

This chain connects TRBV10-3 to TRBJ1-2, with 7 bases that match TRBD1. The germline gives CDR1 ENHRY, CDR2 SYGVKD. The CDR3 spans 15 residues. V was pared by 4 bases and J by 1 base, with 6 bases of the junction left unmatched. DNA of the CDR3: TGTGCCATCAGTGGCCGACAGGGAATTAACTATGGCTACACCTTC. It encodes CAISGRQGINYGYTF.

The chain combines TRBV9 with TRBJ2-7, with TRBD1 as a possible D gene (5 bases). Germline loops: CDR1 SGDLS, CDR2 YYNGEE. The CDR3 sequence is 12 residues long. The germline V and J ends were trimmed by 4 bases and 6 bases, with 11 bases remaining between them. CDR3 coding DNA: TGTGCCAGCAGCCCGGACAAAGGCGAGCAGTACTTC. Translated: CASSPDKGEQYF.

The chain is built from TRBV15 and TRBJ2-7; 8 bases are a match to TRBD2. The CDR3 sequence is 15 residues long. With 5 bases clipped from V and 7 bases from J, the junction kept 13 bases outside the gene matches. Germline values: CDR1 LNHNV, CDR2 YYDKDF (reference sequence). CDR3 amino acids: CATSGGGRRREEQYF. The DNA of the CDR3 is TGTGCCACCAGCGGGGGCGGGAGGCGTCGAGAGGAGCAGTACTTC.

CDR3 region: CASSFVAGQGTNEQYF. In DNA form, the CDR3 reads TGTGCCAGCAGCTTTGTAGCGGGACAGGGTACAAACGAGCAGTACTTC. V and J are TRBV5-6 and TRBJ2-7, with a possible D match to TRBD1 (9 bases). The CDR3 totals 16 residues. The germline V gene has CDR1 SGHDT and CDR2 YYEEEE. The ends were cut back, 2 bases at V and 5 bases at J, with 20 bases in the middle.

The J gene is TRBJ1-5, the V gene TRBV4-1; D ambiguous. CDR1 is MGHRA and CDR2 is YSYEKL in the germline V gene. CDR3 length equals 17 residues. Trimming left V 0 bases short and J 5 bases short, with 17 bases between. CDR3 in amino acids: CASSQDYQPPRDQPQHF. CDR3 nucleotides: TGCGCCAGCAGCCAAGACTATCAACCTCCCCGAGATCAGCCCCAGCATTTT.

The chain uses TRBV4-1 and TRBJ1-4; no clear D. The CDR3 sequence is 13 residues long. Germline V gene lookup returns CDR1 MGHRA and CDR2 YSYEKL. The V gene lost 3 bases and the J gene lost 5 bases, with 7 bases spanning the gap. The CDR3 coding sequence is TGCGCCAGCAGCCAGTTGAGAAATGAAAAACTGTTTTTT. Its translation: CASSQLRNEKLFF.

This clone appeared a single time. V is TRBV5-5 and J is TRBJ2-3, with 9 bases lining up with TRBD2. In germline, CDR1 is SGHKS, CDR2 YYEKEE (reference sequence). This CDR3 is 17 amino acids long. After removal of 2 bases from V and 5 bases from J, the junction contained 12 bases not matched to a gene. Written as DNA, the CDR3 is TGTGCCAGCAGCTTCCCTGGCGGGAGGGGATTGAGAGATACGCAGTATTTT. Protein product: CASSFPGGRGLRDTQYF.